This T cell receptor beta chain comes out of a study of technical replicates of blood from a few donors. The repertoire was sequenced with immunoSEQ multiplex PCR; TCRdb's copy has only in-frame clones and lacks some. The data contain 60,000 to 80,000 clones, nearly 90% of them singletons. The germline CDR1 and CDR2 sequences are GTSNPN and SVGIG (reference sequence). V was pared by 4 bases and J by 0 bases, with 8 bases of the junction left unmatched. The CDR3 totals 15 residues. This TCR was recovered from a human donor in good health. Some clones in this sample may be carry-over from other donors' samples. The sample taken for sequencing was PBMCs. V is TRBV30 and J is TRBJ1-2; 7 positions match TRBD1. CDR3 nucleotide sequence: TGTGCCTGGAAAAAGAACAGGGGAGCTAACTATGGCTACACCTTC. Encoded protein: CAWKKNRGANYGYTF.